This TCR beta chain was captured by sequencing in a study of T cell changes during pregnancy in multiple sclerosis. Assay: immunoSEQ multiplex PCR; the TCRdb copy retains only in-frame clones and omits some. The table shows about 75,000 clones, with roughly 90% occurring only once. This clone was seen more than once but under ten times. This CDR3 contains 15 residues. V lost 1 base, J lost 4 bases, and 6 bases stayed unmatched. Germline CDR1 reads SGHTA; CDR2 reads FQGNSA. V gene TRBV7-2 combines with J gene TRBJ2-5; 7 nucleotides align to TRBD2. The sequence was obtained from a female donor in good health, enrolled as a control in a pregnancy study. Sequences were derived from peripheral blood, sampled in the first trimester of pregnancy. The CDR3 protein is CASSLGGREGETQYF. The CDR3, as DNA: TGTGCCAGCAGCTTAGGAGGCAGGGAGGGAGAGACCCAGTACTTC. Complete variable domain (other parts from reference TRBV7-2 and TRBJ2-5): GAGVSQSPSNKVTEKGKDVELRCDPISGHTALYWYRQSLGQGLEFLIYFQGNSAPDKSGLPSDRFSAERTGGSVSTLTIQRTQQEDSAVYLCASSLGGREGETQYFGPGTRLLVL.